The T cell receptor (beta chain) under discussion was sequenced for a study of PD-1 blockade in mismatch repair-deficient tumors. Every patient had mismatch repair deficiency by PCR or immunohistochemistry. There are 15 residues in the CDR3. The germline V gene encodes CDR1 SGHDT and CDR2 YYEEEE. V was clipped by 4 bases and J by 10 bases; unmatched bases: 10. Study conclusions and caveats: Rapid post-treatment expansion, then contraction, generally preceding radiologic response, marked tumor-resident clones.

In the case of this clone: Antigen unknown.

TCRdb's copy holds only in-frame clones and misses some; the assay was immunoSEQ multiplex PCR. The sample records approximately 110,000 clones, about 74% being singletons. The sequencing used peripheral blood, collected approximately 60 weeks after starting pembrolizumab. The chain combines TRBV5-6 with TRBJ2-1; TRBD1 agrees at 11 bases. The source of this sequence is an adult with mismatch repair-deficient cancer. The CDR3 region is CASSHRTGGLGEQFF. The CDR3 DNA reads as TGTGCCAGCAGCCACCGGACAGGGGGCCTAGGGGAGCAGTTCTTC.